The T cell receptor beta chain under discussion was sequenced for a study of blood T cell repertoires in COVID-19. Generated by immunoSEQ multiplex PCR, the TCRdb table keeps only in-frame clones and is missing some. The table has approximately 200,000 clones, 86% seen once; the top ten hold about 2.2%. Looked up from germline, CDR1 is MNHEY and CDR2 is SMNVEV (reference sequence). The CDR3 consists of 15 residues. V was clipped by 4 bases and J by 5 bases; unmatched bases: 7. The rearrangement uses TRBV27 and TRBJ2-7; 11 nucleotides align to TRBD1. The sequence derives from a woman aged 45-65 years with acute or convalescent COVID-19. Sequences were obtained from peripheral blood. In nucleotides, the CDR3 is TGTGCCAGCAGTTCCCCCGGACAGGGGGCACACGAGCAGTACTTC. It is translated as CASSSPGQGAHEQYF.